The 27 T cell receptor beta chains given below trace back to one sample, sequenced in a study of PD-1 blockade in mismatch repair-deficient tumors. The table came from immunoSEQ multiplex PCR; TCRdb's copy has only in-frame clones and leaves some out. There are 17,000 or so clones in the sample; nearly 85% occur only once, and around 1.6% lies in the top ten. The sequencing here drew on PBMCs, taken approximately 22 weeks after starting pembrolizumab. Receptor source: an adult with mismatch repair-deficient cancer.

The chain combines TRBV18 with TRBJ1-2, with D possibly being TRBD1 (6 bases). The CDR3 loop spans 12 amino acids. Trimming pared 5 bases from V and 8 bases from J, leaving 12 bases between. In germline, CDR1 is KGHSH, CDR2 LQKENI. Written as DNA, the CDR3 is TGTGCCAGCTCAGGGGACATTCGAGGCTACACCTTC. Translated: CASSGDIRGYTF.

The rearrangement links TRBV19 to TRBJ2-7, with D perhaps TRBD2 (6 bases). Deletions cut 5 bases from V and 3 bases from J, with 14 bases between. This CDR3 is built from 14 residues. CDR1 and CDR2 from the germline V gene are LNHDA and SQIVND (reference sequence). The CDR3 DNA reads TGTGCCAGTAGTCCCACGACTAGTTTCTACGAGCAGTACTTC. Translation: CASSPTTSFYEQYF.

The V and J genes are TRBV15 and TRBJ1-5; 10 bases agree with TRBD1. J was trimmed by 5 bases and V by 1 base; bases with no gene match: 2. In germline, CDR1 is LNHNV, CDR2 YYDKDF (reference sequence). CDR3 size: 15 residues. The CDR3 protein is CATSRGGTGDQPQHF. Here the CDR3 DNA reads TGTGCCACCAGCAGAGGCGGGACAGGGGATCAGCCCCAGCATTTT. The entire variable domain, with the rest obtained from reference TRBV15 and TRBJ1-5, is as follows: DAMVIQNPRYQVTQFGKPVTLSCSQTLNHNVMYWYQQKSSQAPKLLFHYYDKDFNNEADTPDNFQSRRPNTSFCFLDIRSPGLGDTAMYLCATSRGGTGDQPQHFGDGTRLSIL.

V and J are TRBV15 and TRBJ2-1; TRBD2 matches at 10 bases. The CDR3 covers 16 residues. V shed 4 bases, J shed 9 bases, and the junction held 12 bases outside the gene matches. Germline CDR1 reads LNHNV; CDR2 reads YYDKDF (reference sequence). CDR3 bases: TGTGCCACCAGCACCGGAGGCAGCGGGAGGGAGGGTGAGCAGTTCTTC. This encodes CATSTGGSGREGEQFF.

This chain connects TRBV18 to TRBJ1-1; no clear D gene. Germline V gives CDR1 KGHSH, CDR2 LQKENI. With 3 bases removed from V and 5 bases from J, the gap between germline ends came to 10 bases. The CDR3 has 13 amino acids. CDR3 region: CASSPQQPTEAFF. CDR3 coding DNA: TGTGCCAGCTCACCCCAACAGCCGACTGAAGCTTTCTTT.

The chain has TRBV27 and TRBJ2-6; D perhaps matches TRBD1 (6 bases). This CDR3 is built from 16 residues. Trimming removed 5 bases at V and 3 bases at J, with 14 bases between. CDR1 is MNHEY and CDR2 is SMNVEV in the germline V gene (reference sequence). CDR3 nucleotide sequence: TGTGCCAGCAGTAACCTACAGGGTGGTGGGGCCAACGTCCTGACTTTC. Its protein product is CASSNLQGGGANVLTF.

V gene TRBV7-9 combines with J gene TRBJ2-4, with 8 positions matching TRBD2. V lost 6 bases and J lost 0; bases outside the gene matches: 13. The CDR3 runs 18 residues. The germline CDR1 and CDR2 sequences are SEHNR and FQNEAQ (reference sequence). The CDR3 is CASSHRGGRRRAKNIQYF. The CDR3 region has the DNA TGTGCCAGCAGTCACCGGGGGGGGCGAAGGCGAGCCAAAAACATTCAGTACTTC.

The chain recombines TRBV6-6 with TRBJ1-1, with D maybe TRBD1 (6 bases). Trimming stripped 7 bases from V and 0 bases from J, with 9 bases between. The CDR3 is 13 amino acids. CDR1 MNHNY and CDR2 SVGAGI come from the germline V gene (reference sequence). The CDR3 DNA is TGTGCCAGCAAAGACAGGTTGAACACTGAAGCTTTCTTT. Its translation is CASKDRLNTEAFF.

This chain uses TRBV2 with TRBJ2-7, with 7 bases identical to TRBD2. The ends lost 8 bases at V and 9 bases at J; junction bases unmatched: 13. This CDR3 has 13 residues. Germline V gene sequence: CDR1 SNHLY, CDR2 FYNNEI. DNA for the CDR3: TGTGCCAGCGGGGGACCGGGGGGTTTGGTGCAGTACTTC. Translated, it gives CASGGPGGLVQYF.

The V call is TRBV5-4, the J call TRBJ1-1; 7 nucleotides agree with TRBD1. J was trimmed by 1 base and V by 4 bases; bases with no gene match: 4. CDR3 length: 14 residues. Germline loops: CDR1 SGHNT, CDR2 YYREEE (reference sequence). The CDR3 reads CASSKYRGNTEAFF. The CDR3 bases are TGTGCCAGCAGCAAATACAGGGGGAACACTGAAGCTTTCTTT.

The chain carries TRBV5-4 and TRBJ2-1; the match to TRBD1 covers 10 bases. V lost 6 bases, J lost 7 bases, and 4 bases stayed unmatched. Germline CDR1 and CDR2: SGHNT and YYREEE (reference sequence). The CDR3 is 13 amino acids. The CDR3 loop is CASIGTGENEQFF. CDR3 in DNA: TGTGCCAGCATCGGGACAGGGGAGAATGAGCAGTTCTTC.

CDR3 nucleotide sequence: TGTGCCAGCAGCTTAGATACAGCAAACTATGGCTACACCTTC. It codes for CASSLDTANYGYTF. The V gene is TRBV11-3, the J gene TRBJ1-2; D call uncertain. Germline CDR1 is SGHNT and CDR2 is YENEEA. V was clipped by 0 bases and J by 2 bases, with 7 bases between them. This CDR3 comprises 14 residues.

The chain has TRBV7-9 and TRBJ1-1; D may be TRBD1 (5 bases). Germline CDR1 is SEHNR and CDR2 is FQNEAQ (reference sequence). This CDR3 spans 13 amino acids. Trimming pared 1 base from V and 4 bases from J, leaving 7 bases between. The CDR3 here is CASSLGGATEAFF. CDR3 DNA: TGTGCCAGCAGCTTAGGTGGGGCCACTGAAGCTTTCTTT.

The rearrangement joins TRBV27 to TRBJ2-2, with 9 bases aligning to TRBD1. This CDR3 is 16 amino acids long. CDR1 and CDR2 from the germline V gene are MNHEY and SMNVEV (reference sequence). V dropped 6 bases and J dropped 0; count of bases not matched to a gene: 5. This chain's CDR3 is CASSLGQGSNTGELFF. In DNA form, the CDR3 reads TGTGCCAGCAGCTTAGGACAGGGGTCGAACACCGGGGAGCTGTTTTTT.

V and J are TRBV6-6 and TRBJ2-5, with 8 positions matching TRBD2. This CDR3 spans 16 amino acids. The trim removed 2 bases at V and 5 bases at J, leaving 10 bases unmatched. Germline values: CDR1 MNHNY, CDR2 SVGAGI (reference sequence). The CDR3 sequence is CASSYRGAGAGETQYF. The CDR3 DNA follows: TGTGCCAGCAGTTACCGAGGAGCGGGGGCGGGGGAGACCCAGTACTTC.

The V gene is TRBV30, the J gene TRBJ2-3; 11 bases align to TRBD1. Germline-derived CDR1 and CDR2 are GTSNPN and SVGIG (reference sequence). There are 15 residues in the CDR3. V lost 1 base, J lost 5 bases, and 5 bases stayed unmatched. Here the CDR3 reads CAWSAPDRGLDTQYF. The CDR3 DNA reads as TGTGCCTGGAGTGCCCCGGACAGGGGGCTAGATACGCAGTATTTT.

V is TRBV4-2 and J is TRBJ2-1; 8 bases align to TRBD2. The CDR3 loop spans 16 amino acids. Germline lookup yields CDR1 LGHNA and CDR2 YNFKEQ. With V trimmed by 4 bases and J by 4 bases, 9 bases remained unmatched. The CDR3 sequence is CASSRESSGQYNEQFF. The CDR3 DNA reads as TGTGCCAGCAGCCGAGAATCTAGCGGGCAATACAATGAGCAGTTCTTC.

The J gene is TRBJ1-3, the V gene TRBV6-1; D gene unclear. Trimming shortened V by 8 bases and J by 0 bases, and 14 bases separated the two germline ends. Germline V gene data show CDR1 as MNHNS and CDR2 as SASEGT. The CDR3 is 15 amino acids. The CDR3 DNA reads TGTGCCAGCCTTATAGCAAGTTTCTCTGGAAACACCATATATTTT. Its protein product is CASLIASFSGNTIYF.

The chain carries TRBV28 and TRBJ1-6; tentatively, D is TRBD1 (5 bases). The CDR3 covers 17 residues. The germline gives CDR1 MDHEN, CDR2 SYDVKM. Deletions cut 3 bases from V and 6 bases from J, with 18 bases between. The CDR3 DNA reads TGTGCCAGCAGTTTCCTTGAGCCAGGGTCAGGTAATTCACCCCTCCACTTT. Encoded protein: CASSFLEPGSGNSPLHF.

The chain employs TRBV18 and TRBJ1-1; D gene ambiguous. CDR1 and CDR2 from the germline V gene are KGHSH and LQKENI. Trimming pared 3 bases from V and 0 bases from J, leaving 14 bases between. This CDR3 spans 16 amino acids. In DNA, the CDR3 is TGTGCCAGCTCACCGGGTAGGAGTCCCATGAACACTGAAGCTTTCTTT. Its protein product is CASSPGRSPMNTEAFF.

V is TRBV5-1 and J is TRBJ1-3; TRBD1 is a possible D gene (5 bases). The CDR3 is 15 residues long. Trimming removed 0 bases from V and 3 bases from J, with 10 bases in between. Germline assignment: CDR1 SGHRS and CDR2 YFSETQ. The CDR3 DNA follows: TGCGCCAGCAGCTTGGCCGGGGGTGTTGGAAACACCATATATTTT. This codes for CASSLAGGVGNTIYF.

V is TRBV5-6 and J is TRBJ2-1; 10 nucleotides line up with TRBD2. CDR3 length: 16 amino acids. CDR1 SGHDT and CDR2 YYEEEE come from the germline V gene. Trimming at V came to 2 bases and at J to 7 bases, leaving 9 bases not matched to a gene. The CDR3 region has the DNA TGTGCCAGCAGCTTAGATAGCGGGAGGATGAAGAATGAGCAGTTCTTC. This translates into CASSLDSGRMKNEQFF.

CDR3 residues: CASSLKGAGTSGYNEQFF. The CDR3 nucleotides are TGTGCCAGCAGCTTAAAGGGGGCTGGGACTAGCGGTTACAATGAGCAGTTCTTC. The chain joins TRBV11-3 to TRBJ2-1; 11 bases align to TRBD2. This CDR3 has 18 residues. V shed 2 bases, J shed 4 bases, and the junction held 10 bases outside the gene matches. The germline V gene has CDR1 SGHNT and CDR2 YENEEA.

This chain links TRBV27 with TRBJ1-1; no firm D call. This CDR3 has 11 amino acids. V was clipped by 7 bases and J by 8 bases, with 11 bases between them. Germline V gives CDR1 MNHEY, CDR2 SMNVEV (reference sequence). The CDR3: CASTAGTEAFF. The CDR3 bases are TGTGCCAGCACCGCAGGTACGGAAGCTTTCTTT.

The chain employs TRBV28 and TRBJ2-1; the D is unclear. Germline assignment: CDR1 MDHEN and CDR2 SYDVKM. The CDR3 has 14 residues. With 7 bases removed from V and 2 bases from J, the gap between germline ends came to 12 bases. CDR3 coding DNA: TGTGCCAGCACGAGGAAGAGGACCTACAATGAGCAGTTCTTC. Its protein is CASTRKRTYNEQFF.

The J gene is TRBJ2-5, the V gene TRBV10-3; 9 bases agree with TRBD1. The CDR3 totals 15 residues. Trimming removed 5 bases from V and 0 bases from J; junction bases left unmatched: 4. Germline V CDR1 and CDR2: ENHRY, SYGVKD. This chain's CDR3 is CAISTGTGYQETQYF. The DNA of the CDR3 is TGTGCCATCAGTACCGGGACAGGGTACCAAGAGACCCAGTACTTC.

The chain links TRBV5-4 to TRBJ2-3; 10 bases map to TRBD2. J lost 4 bases, V lost 3 bases, and 2 bases had no gene match. This CDR3 spans 14 amino acids. CDR1 SGHNT and CDR2 YYREEE come from the germline V gene (reference sequence). As DNA, the CDR3 is TGTGCCAGCAGCTCTAGCGGGAGTGCAGATACGCAGTATTTT. Translated, it gives CASSSSGSADTQYF.